This T cell receptor beta chain was obtained from a study of CD8 T cells in ankylosing spondylitis. The CDR3 contains 16 residues. Trimming stripped 5 bases from V and 4 bases from J, with 17 bases between. CDR1 and CDR2 from the germline V gene are SGHVS and FQNEAQ. Generation of TCR beta libraries employed quantitative 5'-RACE incorporating molecular barcodes. One entry per CDR3 protein, called by TCRdb with MiXCR from the 5' RACE reads. This sample has around 450,000 distinct CDR3 sequences; around 26% occur once, and the top ten carry roughly 1%. The table lists this clonotype with a few counts. Its antigen is not identified. Findings of the study overall: Both synovial fluid and blood in reactive arthritis had previously been reported to carry some motif variants. Relatively rare in peripheral blood, disease-linked clones were also CD8+. There was a TCR beta motif, made of 7 or 8 highly homologous variants, that appeared characteristic of ankylosing spondylitis blood. Clones linked to disease were reported to show significant enrichment in matched ankylosing spondylitis synovial fluid.

The material sequenced was blood, either unsorted or a sorted T cell fraction (not recorded which). The chain uses TRBV7-8 and TRBJ2-2, with a possible D match to TRBD1 (6 bases). The clonotype comes from a male donor with ankylosing spondylitis. The CDR3, as DNA: TGTGCCAGCAGCCGATTCTGGGAAGGGGGCACCGGGGAGCTGTTTTTT. Amino acid sequence: CASSRFWEGGTGELFF.